These T cell receptor beta chains were read from a single sample in a study of beta chain features in type 1 diabetes. Assay: immunoSEQ multiplex PCR; the TCRdb copy retains only in-frame clones and omits some. The table lists 130,000 to 150,000 clones, 8.5% to 12% of them singletons. Specimen: naive CD4+ T cells from blood. Receptors were obtained from a man between 18 and 29 years old in good health. Both conserved end residues are part of each CDR3. Fields, in order: V gene, D gene, clone size, J gene, CDR3 protein, CDR3 DNA. D genes are given only for firm matches. Part of the rows lack a size; the others show once, few, many or a class for expanded clones.

v_call: TRBV5-6
d_call: TRBD1
clone_size: few
j_call: TRBJ1-4
cdr3_aa: CASSWGQPNEKLFF
cdr3_nt: TGTGCCAGCAGCTGGGGACAGCCGAATGAAAAACTGTTTTTT

v_call: TRBV5-1
d_call: .
clone_size: .
j_call: TRBJ1-1
cdr3_aa: CASSFLGAGRDEAFF
cdr3_nt: TGCGCCAGCAGTTTCCTAGGGGCAGGGCGGGATGAAGCTTTCTTT

v_call: TRBV4-2
d_call: TRBD1
clone_size: .
j_call: TRBJ1-6
cdr3_aa: CASHLTPGGNSPLHF
cdr3_nt: TGTGCCAGCCACTTAACCCCAGGGGGCAATTCACCCCTCCACTTT

v_call: TRBV6-5
d_call: .
clone_size: few
j_call: TRBJ1-2
cdr3_aa: CASSPHGDWGYTF
cdr3_nt: TGTGCCAGCAGTCCCCACGGTGACTGGGGCTACACCTTC

v_call: TRBV5-1
d_call: TRBD2
clone_size: .
j_call: TRBJ2-5
cdr3_aa: CASSLLAGTEETQYF
cdr3_nt: TGCGCCAGCAGCCTCCTAGCGGGGACTGAAGAGACCCAGTACTTC

v_call: TRBV19
d_call: .
clone_size: many
j_call: TRBJ2-1
cdr3_aa: CASSILESPEQFF
cdr3_nt: TGTGCCAGTAGTATTCTCGAGTCCCCTGAGCAGTTCTTC

v_call: TRBV30
d_call: .
clone_size: .
j_call: TRBJ2-3
cdr3_aa: CAWSVLRGSTDTQYF
cdr3_nt: TGTGCCTGGAGTGTACTGCGGGGTAGCACAGATACGCAGTATTTT

v_call: TRBV5-4
d_call: .
clone_size: few
j_call: TRBJ2-7
cdr3_aa: CASSLPRPPSVFYEQYF
cdr3_nt: TGTGCCAGCAGCTTACCTAGACCGCCGTCGGTGTTCTACGAGCAGTACTTC

v_call: TRBV7-2
d_call: TRBD2
clone_size: .
j_call: TRBJ2-3
cdr3_aa: CASSLVGGADTQYF
cdr3_nt: TGTGCCAGCAGCTTAGTGGGGGGGGCAGATACGCAGTATTTT

v_call: TRBV6-5
d_call: TRBD2
clone_size: .
j_call: TRBJ2-1
cdr3_aa: CASRAAGGEQFF
cdr3_nt: TGTGCCAGCAGGGCAGCGGGGGGGGAGCAGTTCTTC

v_call: TRBV6-5
d_call: TRBD1
clone_size: .
j_call: TRBJ1-2
cdr3_aa: CASSLDRGPGYTF
cdr3_nt: TGTGCCAGCAGTCTGGACAGGGGGCCCGGCTACACCTTC

v_call: TRBV6-6
d_call: .
clone_size: .
j_call: TRBJ2-3
cdr3_aa: CASSHTNTQYF
cdr3_nt: TGTGCCAGCAGCCACACTAATACGCAGTATTTT

v_call: TRBV7-2
d_call: .
clone_size: few
j_call: TRBJ2-3
cdr3_aa: CASSRDTDTQYF
cdr3_nt: TGTGCCAGCAGCCGGGACACAGATACGCAGTATTTT